A selection of T cell receptor beta chains follows, all from one sample in a study of blood T cell repertoires in COVID-19. TCRdb's copy holds only in-frame clones and misses some; the assay was immunoSEQ multiplex PCR. The sample holds 200,000 or so clones, about 85% seen once. Sequenced sample: peripheral blood. The source of these receptors is a man aged 70 or older with active or convalescent COVID-19. Each CDR3 is given with its conserved first and last residue. A D gene is named only where the DNA matches it firmly. Some rows mark clone size as missing; the rest say once, few, many or name a class of expanded clone.

J gene: TRBJ1-5; V gene: TRBV6-2/TRBV6-3; clone size: .; D gene: TRBD1; CDR3 length: 15; CDR3 protein: CASSYGRQGIQPQHF; CDR3 DNA: TGTGCCAGCAGTTATGGGAGACAGGGAATTCAGCCCCAGCATTTT
J gene: TRBJ1-3; V gene: TRBV5-5; clone size: .; D gene: .; CDR3 length: 16; CDR3 protein: CASSLRQSVTGNTIYF; CDR3 DNA: TGTGCCAGCAGCTTGAGACAGTCAGTGACTGGAAACACCATATATTTT
J gene: TRBJ2-7; V gene: TRBV2; clone size: .; D gene: TRBD1; CDR3 length: 17; CDR3 protein: CASTRTGERVSLGEQYF; CDR3 DNA: TGTGCCAGCACGCGGACAGGGGAAAGGGTTTCTCTCGGCGAGCAGTACTTC
J gene: TRBJ1-5; V gene: TRBV2; clone size: .; D gene: .; CDR3 length: 14; CDR3 protein: CASSRGSAGQPQHF; CDR3 DNA: TGTGCCAGCAGTCGAGGGAGTGCTGGTCAGCCCCAGCATTTT
J gene: TRBJ1-4; V gene: TRBV5-1; clone size: .; D gene: .; CDR3 length: 14; CDR3 protein: CASREIQGHEKLFF; CDR3 DNA: TGCGCCAGCAGGGAAATACAGGGTCATGAAAAACTGTTTTTT
J gene: TRBJ2-2; V gene: TRBV10-3; clone size: .; D gene: TRBD2; CDR3 length: 19; CDR3 protein: CAISETGLAGAANTGELFF; CDR3 DNA: TGTGCCATCAGTGAGACCGGACTAGCGGGGGCCGCGAACACCGGGGAGCTGTTTTTT
J gene: TRBJ2-2; V gene: TRBV4-3; clone size: .; D gene: TRBD2; CDR3 length: 15; CDR3 protein: CASSPGRGGTGELFF; CDR3 DNA: TGCGCCAGCAGCCCCGGGCGGGGGGGCACCGGGGAGCTGTTTTTT
J gene: TRBJ1-2; V gene: TRBV3-1/TRBV3-2; clone size: once; D gene: .; CDR3 length: 17; CDR3 protein: CASRQSVVIGYSGGYTF; CDR3 DNA: TGTGCCAGCAGGCAATCAGTGGTGATAGGATATTCGGGAGGCTACACCTTC
J gene: TRBJ1-4; V gene: TRBV5-4; clone size: .; D gene: .; CDR3 length: 14; CDR3 protein: CASSLGGPNEKLFF; CDR3 DNA: TGTGCCAGCAGCTTGGGGGGGCCTAATGAAAAACTGTTTTTT
J gene: TRBJ2-3; V gene: TRBV10-2; clone size: .; D gene: TRBD2; CDR3 length: 17; CDR3 protein: CASSEQGLAGIRDTQYF; CDR3 DNA: TGCGCCAGCAGTGAGCAAGGACTAGCGGGTATAAGAGATACGCAGTATTTT
J gene: TRBJ2-5; V gene: TRBV28; clone size: .; D gene: .; CDR3 length: 18; CDR3 protein: CASSSPISEPSYQETQYF; CDR3 DNA: TGTGCCAGCAGTTCGCCCATCAGTGAACCGTCGTACCAAGAGACCCAGTACTTC
J gene: TRBJ2-3; V gene: TRBV4-1; clone size: .; D gene: .; CDR3 length: 13; CDR3 protein: CASSQPPRYTQYF; CDR3 DNA: TGCGCCAGCAGCCAACCCCCTCGGTATACGCAGTATTTT
J gene: TRBJ2-7; V gene: TRBV10-3; clone size: many; D gene: .; CDR3 length: 14; CDR3 protein: CAISESVGGYEQYF; CDR3 DNA: TGTGCCATCAGTGAGTCCGTGGGAGGCTACGAGCAGTACTTC
J gene: TRBJ1-2; V gene: TRBV3-1/TRBV3-2; clone size: .; D gene: .; CDR3 length: 14; CDR3 protein: CASSQERGGSGYTF; CDR3 DNA: TGTGCCAGCAGCCAAGAGAGGGGAGGATCTGGCTACACCTTC
J gene: TRBJ2-1; V gene: TRBV5-1; clone size: .; D gene: TRBD2; CDR3 length: 17; CDR3 protein: CASSPGLAGGPYNEQFF; CDR3 DNA: TGCGCCAGCAGCCCTGGACTAGCGGGAGGGCCCTACAATGAGCAGTTCTTC
J gene: TRBJ1-5; V gene: TRBV9; clone size: .; D gene: TRBD1; CDR3 length: 14; CDR3 protein: CASSRTGANQPQHF; CDR3 DNA: TGTGCCAGCAGCCGGACAGGGGCCAATCAGCCCCAGCATTTT
J gene: TRBJ1-6; V gene: TRBV7-6; clone size: once; D gene: TRBD1; CDR3 length: 15; CDR3 protein: CASSLGQGANSPLHF; CDR3 DNA: TGTGCCAGCAGCTTAGGACAGGGGGCGAATTCACCCCTCCACTTT
J gene: TRBJ1-5; V gene: TRBV30; clone size: .; D gene: .; CDR3 length: 14; CDR3 protein: CAWSVPGLFEPQHF; CDR3 DNA: TGTGCCTGGAGTGTACCAGGTTTGTTCGAGCCCCAGCATTTT
J gene: TRBJ2-7; V gene: TRBV10-3; clone size: .; D gene: TRBD1; CDR3 length: 14; CDR3 protein: CAISGRDRGNEQYF; CDR3 DNA: TGTGCCATCAGCGGCCGGGACAGGGGTAACGAGCAGTACTTC
J gene: TRBJ2-7; V gene: TRBV28; clone size: .; D gene: .; CDR3 length: 16; CDR3 protein: CASREPGGGLSYEQYF; CDR3 DNA: TGTGCCAGCAGGGAGCCGGGCGGGGGCCTCTCCTACGAGCAGTACTTC
J gene: TRBJ2-3; V gene: TRBV7-7; clone size: .; D gene: TRBD2; CDR3 length: 16; CDR3 protein: CASSPRAGGQPDTQYF; CDR3 DNA: TGTGCCAGCAGCCCCAGGGCGGGAGGGCAGCCAGATACGCAGTATTTT
J gene: TRBJ2-1; V gene: TRBV6-2/TRBV6-3; clone size: .; D gene: TRBD1; CDR3 length: 17; CDR3 protein: CASSPQLGTGGTHEQFF; CDR3 DNA: TGTGCCAGCAGCCCCCAACTCGGGACAGGGGGCACCCATGAGCAGTTCTTC
J gene: TRBJ2-5; V gene: TRBV5-1; clone size: .; D gene: .; CDR3 length: 14; CDR3 protein: CASSPIRDFETQYF; CDR3 DNA: TGCGCCAGCAGCCCGATCCGGGACTTTGAGACCCAGTACTTC
J gene: TRBJ1-6; V gene: TRBV27; clone size: .; D gene: .; CDR3 length: 17; CDR3 protein: CASKGTLAHSYNSPLHF; CDR3 DNA: TGTGCCAGCAAGGGGACACTCGCCCACTCCTATAATTCACCCCTCCACTTT
J gene: TRBJ1-3; V gene: TRBV10-3; clone size: .; D gene: .; CDR3 length: 17; CDR3 protein: CAISQTLLGGSGNTIYF; CDR3 DNA: TGTGCCATCAGTCAAACCCTTTTAGGGGGCTCTGGAAACACCATATATTTT
J gene: TRBJ2-1; V gene: TRBV7-8; clone size: .; D gene: TRBD2; CDR3 length: 16; CDR3 protein: CASSRYSGSSYNEQFF; CDR3 DNA: TGTGCCAGCAGCAGATATAGCGGGTCTTCCTACAATGAGCAGTTCTTC
J gene: TRBJ2-3; V gene: TRBV3-1/TRBV3-2; clone size: .; D gene: TRBD2; CDR3 length: 14; CDR3 protein: CASSLAGRTDTQYF; CDR3 DNA: TGTGCCAGCAGCCTAGCGGGGCGCACAGATACGCAGTATTTT